This section outlines one T cell receptor (beta chain) sequence together with its context. CDR3 length: 14 amino acids. V lost 3 bases to trimming and J lost 8 bases, with 17 bases between them. CDR1 is SGHDT, CDR2 YYEEEE, per germline. Measured with immunoSEQ multiplex PCR; TCRdb has only the in-frame clones, and not every one. This table has 70,000 or so clones, 91% appearing once. The data originate from a study of resident and recirculating memory T cells in vitiligo. Study in general: Samples were epidermis from two lesional and two nonlesional sites, plus PBMCs.

The sequenced sample consisted of blood. This receptor was identified in a male donor with vitiligo. The gene calls are TRBV5-6 and TRBJ1-2, with D perhaps TRBD1 (6 bases). CDR3 coding DNA: TGTGCCAGCAGCTCGAACCCGGGACAAGCAGGCTACACCTTC. Its translation is CASSSNPGQAGYTF.